Detailed here is one T cell receptor (beta chain). Per the original methods: How many nucleated cells were present was estimated from reference gene primer amplification. Only in-frame clones appear in the TCRdb table, and some are missing; sequencing was by immunoSEQ multiplex PCR. V, J and clone size derive from that table, while D and trimming were established from the DNA sequence. The table lists a few hundred thousand clones, 80% to 85% of them singletons. Trimming cost V 3 bases and J 8 bases, with 16 bases left between them. The CDR3 has 14 residues. Germline loops: CDR1 LNHDA, CDR2 SQIVND (reference sequence). This sample stems from a study of blood T cell repertoires in COVID-19. Study details: PBMCs, B-cell-depleted T cells, or T cells provided the cDNA or gDNA that made up the material.

This clonotype was sampled from a human donor in a cohort sampled during active COVID-19. The specimen sequenced was peripheral blood. V and J are TRBV19 and TRBJ1-2, with no clear D. DNA for the CDR3: TGTGCCAGTAGTATTTCTCGGTCGGGTGAGGGCTACACCTTC. It codes for CASSISRSGEGYTF.